Listed below are T cell receptor beta chains from one sample, sequenced in a study of control samples from healthy donors and cancer patients. Using immunoSEQ multiplex PCR, the repertoire was profiled, and TCRdb retains in-frame clones only, with some absent. The table has some 87,000 clones, 75% to 95% seen once. The sequencing sample was made of blood. These TCRs come from a man aged 30-40 years in good health. The CDR3 runs from the conserved cysteine through the conserved F or W. Each record gives: J gene, V gene, CDR3 protein.

>TRBJ1-3|TRBV2
CATVRDRGVSGNTIYF
>TRBJ2-7|TRBV2
CASSGQGAREQYF
>TRBJ2-5|TRBV28
CASSKSGTAYQETQYF
>TRBJ2-7|TRBV4-1
CASSRDRDSDSYEQYF
>TRBJ2-2|TRBV18
CASSRTGGGTNTGELFF
>TRBJ1-5|TRBV7-8
CASSLVSDSNQPQHF
>TRBJ2-5|TRBV5-6
CASSWGWETQYF
>TRBJ1-1|TRBV27
CASSPLVSGMNTEAFF
>TRBJ2-6|TRBV5-1
CASSTTGAGANVLTF
>TRBJ1-6|TRBV5-8
CASSSRQGAKHSPLHF
>TRBJ2-3|TRBV9
CASSVRGQGAKDTQYF
>TRBJ2-2|TRBV3-1/TRBV3-2
CASSQESSGRATGELFF
>TRBJ1-1|TRBV20-1
CSATSVTEAFF
>TRBJ2-7|TRBV27
CASKQRTTSYEQYF
>TRBJ2-3|TRBV12-2
CASRLAGGKTVAANTDTQYF
>TRBJ1-5|TRBV18
CASSPGNDQPQHF
>TRBJ2-7|TRBV11-2
CASSLGMAYEQYF
>TRBJ2-3|TRBV3-1/TRBV3-2
CASSQVPPDTQYF
>TRBJ2-3|TRBV3-1/TRBV3-2
CASSQDMRGPTDTQYF
>TRBJ1-5|TRBV27
CASSTGQGGNQPQHF
>TRBJ1-6|TRBV3-1/TRBV3-2
CASSPTGASPLHF
>TRBJ2-1|TRBV6-2/TRBV6-3
CASSYIWTGRNSYNEQFF
>TRBJ1-4|TRBV9
CASSRGRINEKLFF
>TRBJ2-1|TRBV7-9
CASSRLDLTGGQFF
>TRBJ1-6|TRBV20-1
CSASGLIGGRKDSPLHF
>TRBJ1-2|TRBV30
CAWTGAAYGYTF
>TRBJ2-2|TRBV10-3
CAISEEGADTGELFF
>TRBJ1-6|TRBV19
CASSTLRDSYNSPLHF
>TRBJ2-7|TRBV27
CASSLTRFPYEQYF
>TRBJ2-5|TRBV14
CASSQDLAGETQYF
>TRBJ2-5|TRBV27
CASILRAGGGETQYF
>TRBJ2-3|TRBV5-8
CASSPFGSTDTQYF
>TRBJ1-3|TRBV30
CAWGGGNTIYF
>TRBJ2-5|TRBV24-1
CATSDAPLAGEQETQYF
>TRBJ2-7|TRBV27
CASSPQGNSYEQYF
>TRBJ2-2|TRBV27
CASREGGHTGELFF
>TRBJ2-7|TRBV5-1
CASAVQVSYEQYF
>TRBJ1-5|TRBV14
CASSQEGNQPQHF
>TRBJ1-4|TRBV7-3
CASSPGATNEKLFF
>TRBJ1-6|TRBV7-9
CASSLDGRGNSPLHF
>TRBJ1-2|TRBV27
CASGEDRVGRGYTF
>TRBJ2-3|TRBV2
CASKVQPSTDTQYF
>TRBJ1-1|TRBV10-3
CAISESGSRVRF
>TRBJ2-2|TRBV11-3
CASSLGGNTGELFF
>TRBJ2-3|TRBV7-3
CASSSPPTTDTQYF
>TRBJ2-3|TRBV7-9
CASSYSGGAADTQYF
>TRBJ2-7|TRBV7-3
CASSLDSGRKQYF
>TRBJ2-7|TRBV7-2
CASSKGDRGLEQYF
>TRBJ2-3|TRBV27
CASSVSFPSGRAADTQYF
>TRBJ1-3|TRBV19
CASSFDHSGNTIYF
>TRBJ1-4|TRBV6-2/TRBV6-3
CASRPSGTQREKLFF
>TRBJ1-2|TRBV6-5
CASSTGSTNYGYTF
>TRBJ1-4|TRBV5-1
CASSPGQGRANEKLFF
>TRBJ2-5|TRBV5-1
CASSPRGGKAQETQYF
>TRBJ2-1|TRBV4-3
CASSQDAQGGALLAYNEQFF
>TRBJ2-7|TRBV5-4
CASSYTHPTSGDSYEQYF
>TRBJ2-6|TRBV5-1
CASSLGGDSGANVLTF
>TRBJ2-5|TRBV5-1
CASSLTETQYF
>TRBJ1-3|TRBV30
CAWSGTRDRGLSGNTIYF